The clone carrying this T cell receptor (beta chain) was detected only a few times. What it recognizes is unknown. The data were obtained in a study of T cells after yellow fever vaccination. 5'RACE template switching generated TCR cDNA, adding a universal primer site and UMIs. TCRdb passed the 5' RACE reads through MiXCR, listing each CDR3 protein once. The table shows a few hundred thousand distinct CDR3 sequences, with roughly 3.3% occurring only once. Overall study findings and caveats: Detected again after the booster were most primary-vaccination clones, at about 96% CD4 and approximately 87% CD8. Contaminants from the bulk population, in the form of abundant clonotypes, could be found in FACS-sorted repertoires.

The CDR3 has 16 residues. Trimming removed 0 bases from V and 4 bases from J; junction bases left unmatched: 7. Germline CDR1 SGHRS, CDR2 YFSETQ. The rearrangement uses TRBV5-1 and TRBJ2-3; 8 positions agree with TRBD2. The starting material was CD4+ T cells sorted from PBMCs, obtained 10 days after the yellow fever booster vaccination. This clonotype was sampled from a man younger than 30 who received the YFV17D yellow fever vaccine. CDR3 sequence reads: CASSLGRAGEADTQYF. CDR3 sequence (DNA): TGCGCCAGCAGCTTGGGTCGAGCGGGGGAAGCAGATACGCAGTATTTT. Looking up the rest from reference TRBV5-1 and TRBJ2-3 gives the full variable domain: KAGVTQTPRYLIKTRGQQVTLSCSPISGHRSVSWYQQTPGQGLQFLFEYFSETQRNKGNFPGRFSGRQFSNSRSEMNVSTLELGDSALYLCASSLGRAGEADTQYFGPGTRLTVL.